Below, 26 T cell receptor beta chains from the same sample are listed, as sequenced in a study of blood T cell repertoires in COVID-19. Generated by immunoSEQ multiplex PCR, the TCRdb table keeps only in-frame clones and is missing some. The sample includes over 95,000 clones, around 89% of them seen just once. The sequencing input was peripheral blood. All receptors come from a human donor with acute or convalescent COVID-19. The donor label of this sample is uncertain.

The CDR3 sequence: CASSRFTGTGSTDTQYF. In nucleotides, the CDR3 is TGTGCCAGCAGCCGATTTACCGGGACAGGTTCGACAGATACGCAGTATTTT. This rearrangement joins TRBV3-1 (or the pseudogene TRBV3-2) to TRBJ2-3, with 8 bases that match TRBD1. The CDR3 is made up of 17 amino acids. Germline CDR1 is LGHDT and CDR2 is YNNKEL (reference sequence). V was pared by 4 bases and J by 3 bases, with 12 bases of the junction left unmatched.

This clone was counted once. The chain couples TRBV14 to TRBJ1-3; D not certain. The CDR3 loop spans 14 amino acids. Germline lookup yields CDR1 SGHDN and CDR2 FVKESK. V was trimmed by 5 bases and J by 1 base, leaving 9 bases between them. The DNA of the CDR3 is TGTGCCAGCAGCGGCAGCGATTCTGGAAACACCATATATTTT. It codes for CASSGSDSGNTIYF.

The chain's CDR3 is CASSGDPTGLAKNIQYF. CDR3 nucleotide sequence: TGTGCCAGCAGTGGAGACCCCACAGGGCTAGCCAAAAACATTCAGTACTTC. The chain uses TRBV6-1 and TRBJ2-4; D may be TRBD1 (6 bases). V lost 4 bases to trimming and J lost 0 bases, with 16 bases between them. Germline values: CDR1 MNHNS, CDR2 SASEGT. CDR3 length: 17 amino acids.

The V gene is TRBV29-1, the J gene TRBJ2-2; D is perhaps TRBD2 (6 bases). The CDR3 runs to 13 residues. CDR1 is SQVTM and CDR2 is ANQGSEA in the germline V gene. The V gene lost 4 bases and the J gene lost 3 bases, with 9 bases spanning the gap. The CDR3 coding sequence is TGCAGCGTTGCCGGCGGGGACACCGGGGAGCTGTTTTTT. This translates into CSVAGGDTGELFF.

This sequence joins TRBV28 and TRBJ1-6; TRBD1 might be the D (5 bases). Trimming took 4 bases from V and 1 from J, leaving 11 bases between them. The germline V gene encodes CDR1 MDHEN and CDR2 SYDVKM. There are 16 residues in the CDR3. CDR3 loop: CASSWTGGSYNSPLHF. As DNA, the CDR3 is TGTGCCAGCAGTTGGACCGGGGGTTCCTATAATTCACCCCTCCACTTT.

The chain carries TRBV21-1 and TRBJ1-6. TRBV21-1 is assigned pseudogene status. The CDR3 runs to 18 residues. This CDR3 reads CASSSSQVEGLYNSPLHF. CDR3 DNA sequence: TGTGCCAGCAGCTCCTCCCAGGTTGAGGGCCTTTATAATTCACCCCTCCACTTT.

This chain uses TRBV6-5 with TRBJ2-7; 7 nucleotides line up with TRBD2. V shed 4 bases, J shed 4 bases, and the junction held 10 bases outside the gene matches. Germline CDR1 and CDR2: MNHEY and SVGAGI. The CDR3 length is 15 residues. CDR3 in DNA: TGTGCCAGCAGTTCCGGGGCGGGAGTTGTGTACGAGCAGTACTTC. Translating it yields CASSSGAGVVYEQYF.

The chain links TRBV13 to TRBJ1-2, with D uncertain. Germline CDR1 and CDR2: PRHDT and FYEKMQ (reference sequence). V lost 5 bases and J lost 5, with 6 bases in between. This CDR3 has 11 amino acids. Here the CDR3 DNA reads TGTGCCAGCAGCCCAGGTTATGGCTACACCTTC. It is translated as CASSPGYGYTF.

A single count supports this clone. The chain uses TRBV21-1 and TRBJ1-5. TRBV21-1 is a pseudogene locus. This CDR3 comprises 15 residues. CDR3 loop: CASTPEGRRNQPQHF. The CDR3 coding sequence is TGTGCCAGCACCCCTGAAGGGAGGCGCAATCAGCCCCAGCATTTT.

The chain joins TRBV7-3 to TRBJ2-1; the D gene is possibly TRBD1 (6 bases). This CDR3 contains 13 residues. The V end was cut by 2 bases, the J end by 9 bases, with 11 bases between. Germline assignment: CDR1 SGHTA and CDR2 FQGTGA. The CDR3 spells CASSLYRDGEQFF. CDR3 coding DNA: TGTGCCAGCAGCTTATACAGGGATGGTGAGCAGTTCTTC.

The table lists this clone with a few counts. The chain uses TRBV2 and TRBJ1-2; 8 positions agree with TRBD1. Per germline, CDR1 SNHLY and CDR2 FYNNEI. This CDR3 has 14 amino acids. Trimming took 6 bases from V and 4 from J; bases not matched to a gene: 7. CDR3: CASSLDRGLYGYTF. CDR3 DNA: TGTGCCAGCAGCCTCGACAGGGGCCTCTATGGCTACACCTTC.

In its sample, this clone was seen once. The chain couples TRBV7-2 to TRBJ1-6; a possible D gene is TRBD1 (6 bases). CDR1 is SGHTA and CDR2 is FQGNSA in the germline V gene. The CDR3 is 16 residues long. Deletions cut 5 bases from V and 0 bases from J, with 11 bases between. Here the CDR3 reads CASSASQGSYNSPLHF. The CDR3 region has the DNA TGTGCCAGCAGCGCCTCACAGGGCTCCTATAATTCACCCCTCCACTTT.

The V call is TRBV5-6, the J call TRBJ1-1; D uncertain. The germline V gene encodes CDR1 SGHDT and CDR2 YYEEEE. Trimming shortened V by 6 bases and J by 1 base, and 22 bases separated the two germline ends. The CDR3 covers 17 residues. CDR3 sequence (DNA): TGTGCCAGCAACTTCCGTCCAGGCCAAGAACCGAACACTGAAGCTTTCTTT. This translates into CASNFRPGQEPNTEAFF.

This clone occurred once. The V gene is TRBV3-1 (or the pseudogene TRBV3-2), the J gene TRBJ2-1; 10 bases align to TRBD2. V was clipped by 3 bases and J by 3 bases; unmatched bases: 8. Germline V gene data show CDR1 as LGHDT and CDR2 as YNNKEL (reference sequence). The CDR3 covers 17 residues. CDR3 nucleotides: TGTGCCAGCAGCCATAGCGGGGGGATGTTCTTCTACAATGAGCAGTTCTTC. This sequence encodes CASSHSGGMFFYNEQFF.

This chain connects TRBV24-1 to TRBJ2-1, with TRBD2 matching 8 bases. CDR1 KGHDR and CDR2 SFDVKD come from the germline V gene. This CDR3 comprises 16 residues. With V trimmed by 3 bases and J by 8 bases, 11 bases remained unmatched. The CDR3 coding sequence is TGTGCCACCAGTGATCCCGGGACTAGTCCGACGGATGAGCAGTTCTTC. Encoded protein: CATSDPGTSPTDEQFF.

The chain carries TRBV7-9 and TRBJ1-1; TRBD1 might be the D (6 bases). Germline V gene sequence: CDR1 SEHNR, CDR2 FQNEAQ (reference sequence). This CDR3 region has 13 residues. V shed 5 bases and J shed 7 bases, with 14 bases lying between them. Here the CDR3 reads CASSKQGQFEAFF. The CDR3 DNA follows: TGTGCCAGCAGCAAGCAAGGACAGTTTGAAGCTTTCTTT.

The CDR3: CASTEQVNYGYTF. The CDR3 DNA sequence: TGTGCCAGCACCGAACAGGTTAACTATGGCTACACCTTC. The J gene is TRBJ1-2, the V gene TRBV2, with D perhaps TRBD1 (5 bases). CDR1 and CDR2 (germline): SNHLY, FYNNEI. V lost 7 bases and J lost 1, with 10 bases in between. The CDR3 has 13 amino acids.

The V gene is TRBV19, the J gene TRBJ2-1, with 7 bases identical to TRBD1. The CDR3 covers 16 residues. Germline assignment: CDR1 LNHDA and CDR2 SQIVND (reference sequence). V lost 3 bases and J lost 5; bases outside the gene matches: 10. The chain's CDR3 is CASSILQGTGDNEQFF. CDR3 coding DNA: TGTGCCAGTAGTATCCTACAGGGTACAGGGGACAATGAGCAGTTCTTC.

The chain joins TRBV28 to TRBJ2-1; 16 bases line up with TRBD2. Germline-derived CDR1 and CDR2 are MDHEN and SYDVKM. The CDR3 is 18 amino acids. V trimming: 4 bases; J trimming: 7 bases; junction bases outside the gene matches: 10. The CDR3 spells CASSSPTGTSGRVNEQFF. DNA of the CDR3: TGTGCCAGCAGTTCGCCTACCGGGACTAGCGGGAGGGTAAATGAGCAGTTCTTC.

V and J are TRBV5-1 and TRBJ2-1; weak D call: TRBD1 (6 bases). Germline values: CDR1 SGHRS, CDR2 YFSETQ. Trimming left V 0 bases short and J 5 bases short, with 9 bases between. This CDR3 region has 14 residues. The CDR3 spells CASSLGGPHNEQFF. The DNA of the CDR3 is TGCGCCAGCAGCTTGGGGGGGCCCCACAATGAGCAGTTCTTC.

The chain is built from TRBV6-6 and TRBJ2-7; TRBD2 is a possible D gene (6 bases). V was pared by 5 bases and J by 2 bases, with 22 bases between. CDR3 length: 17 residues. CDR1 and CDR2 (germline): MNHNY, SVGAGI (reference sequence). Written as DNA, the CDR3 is TGTGCCAGCAGTCCTTACCTGGCTAGCGCGACGGCCTACGAGCAGTACTTC. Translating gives CASSPYLASATAYEQYF.

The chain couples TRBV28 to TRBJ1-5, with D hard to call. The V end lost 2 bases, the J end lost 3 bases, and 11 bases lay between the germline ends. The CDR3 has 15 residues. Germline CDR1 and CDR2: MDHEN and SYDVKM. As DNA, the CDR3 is TGTGCCAGCAGTTTAGAGGCCGGGGACAATCAGCCCCAGCATTTT. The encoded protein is CASSLEAGDNQPQHF.

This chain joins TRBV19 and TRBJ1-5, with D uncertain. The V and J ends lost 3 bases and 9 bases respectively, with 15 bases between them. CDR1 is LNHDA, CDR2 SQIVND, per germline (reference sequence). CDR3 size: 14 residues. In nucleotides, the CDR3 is TGTGCCAGTAGTATTATCGGCACAGTCCGGCCCCAGCATTTT. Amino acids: CASSIIGTVRPQHF.

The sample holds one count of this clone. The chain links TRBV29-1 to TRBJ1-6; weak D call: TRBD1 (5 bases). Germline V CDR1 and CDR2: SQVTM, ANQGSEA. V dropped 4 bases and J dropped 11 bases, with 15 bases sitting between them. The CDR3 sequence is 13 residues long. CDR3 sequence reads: CSVAPGLGAPLHF. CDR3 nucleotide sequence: TGCAGCGTTGCCCCAGGGCTTGGGGCACCCCTCCACTTT.

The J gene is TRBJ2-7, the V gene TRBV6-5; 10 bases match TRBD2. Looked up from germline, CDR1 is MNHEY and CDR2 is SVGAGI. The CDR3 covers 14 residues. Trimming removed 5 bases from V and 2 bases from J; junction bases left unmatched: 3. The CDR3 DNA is TGTGCCAGCAGTAAAACTAGCGGGGCCTACGAGCAGTACTTC. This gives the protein CASSKTSGAYEQYF.

CDR3 sequence reads: CATSDPGSPSGNTIYF. The CDR3 DNA reads TGTGCCACCAGTGACCCCGGGAGCCCCTCTGGAAACACCATATATTTT. The chain carries TRBV24-1 and TRBJ1-3; D not certain. This CDR3 comprises 16 residues. Germline CDR1 reads KGHDR; CDR2 reads SFDVKD. Trimming left V 4 bases short and J 0 bases short, with 12 bases between.